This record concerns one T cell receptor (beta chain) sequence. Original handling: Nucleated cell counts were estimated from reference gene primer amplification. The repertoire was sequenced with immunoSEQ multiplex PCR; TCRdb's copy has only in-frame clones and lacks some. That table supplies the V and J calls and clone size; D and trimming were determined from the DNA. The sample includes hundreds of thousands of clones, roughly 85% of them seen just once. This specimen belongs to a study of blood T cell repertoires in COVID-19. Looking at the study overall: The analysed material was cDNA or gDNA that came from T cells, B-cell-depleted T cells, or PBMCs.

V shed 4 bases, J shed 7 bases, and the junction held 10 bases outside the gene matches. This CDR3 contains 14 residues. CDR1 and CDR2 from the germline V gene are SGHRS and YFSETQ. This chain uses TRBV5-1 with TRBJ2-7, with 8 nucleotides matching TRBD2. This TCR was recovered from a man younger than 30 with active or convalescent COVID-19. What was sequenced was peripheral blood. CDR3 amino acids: CASSVGRGAEEQYF. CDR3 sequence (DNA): TGCGCCAGCAGCGTGGGGCGGGGGGCTGAGGAGCAGTACTTC.